Following are 14 T cell receptor beta chains from one sample sequenced in a study of pediatric ulcerative colitis. Sequencing used immunoSEQ multiplex PCR; TCRdb keeps in-frame clones, though not all of them. The sample holds about 18,000 clones, 80% seen once. The rectum was sampled with one to two pinch biopsies at colonoscopy. Sequenced: gut tissue. These receptors came from a boy younger than 18 who was a control in a study of pediatric ulcerative colitis.

The rearrangement joins TRBV18 to TRBJ1-1, with D tentatively TRBD1 (5 bases). Deletions cut 3 bases from V and 1 base from J, with 6 bases between. Germline lookup yields CDR1 KGHSH and CDR2 LQKENI. CDR3 length: 13 amino acids. CDR3 amino acids: CASSPQGNTEAFF. In DNA, the CDR3 is TGTGCCAGCTCACCCCAGGGGAACACTGAAGCTTTCTTT.

The table lists this clone with a count of one. The chain recombines TRBV6-6 with TRBJ1-1; D ambiguous. CDR3 length: 12 residues. Germline assignment: CDR1 MNHNY and CDR2 SVGAGI (reference sequence). Trimming took off 0 bases at V and 11 bases at J, with 10 bases between the two ends. This CDR3 reads CASSYSTGLAFF. DNA of the CDR3: TGTGCCAGCAGTTACTCGACGGGGTTGGCTTTCTTT.

This sequence joins TRBV11-2 and TRBJ2-7; D is undetermined. V lost 5 bases and J lost 3, with 11 bases in between. Germline V CDR1 and CDR2: SGHAT, FQNNGV. This CDR3 spans 13 amino acids. Here the CDR3 DNA reads TGTGCCAGCAGCCAACCCCCTAACTACGAGCAGTACTTC. It is translated as CASSQPPNYEQYF.

V is TRBV29-1 and J is TRBJ2-7; D may be TRBD1 or TRBD2 (5 bases each). The CDR3 has 12 amino acids. Trimming removed 6 bases from V and 6 bases from J, with 15 bases in between. Germline V CDR1 and CDR2: SQVTM, ANQGSEA. CDR3 protein: CSVKRGFGEQYF. The CDR3 DNA sequence: TGCAGCGTGAAGAGGGGTTTCGGCGAGCAGTACTTC.

This chain uses TRBV2 with TRBJ1-5, with D unclear. This CDR3 comprises 15 residues. V was cut by 2 bases and J by 0 bases, with 8 bases left in between. CDR1 SNHLY and CDR2 FYNNEI come from the germline V gene. The CDR3 DNA reads as TGTGCCAGCAGTGAACTGGGTTATAGCAATCAGCCCCAGCATTTT. Translation gives CASSELGYSNQPQHF.

This rearrangement joins TRBV7-2 to TRBJ2-7; the match to TRBD2 covers 14 bases. Germline assignment: CDR1 SGHTA and CDR2 FQGNSA. Germline trimming cut 2 bases from V and 5 bases from J; bases unmatched to any gene: 5. The CDR3 sequence is 16 residues long. DNA of the CDR3: TGTGCCAGCAGCTTATTGGGACTAGCGGGAGCCCACGAGCAGTACTTC. Amino acids: CASSLLGLAGAHEQYF.

The V gene is TRBV9, the J gene TRBJ2-1, with D perhaps matching TRBD2 (8 bases). The length of the CDR3 is 17 residues. The germline V and J ends were trimmed by 7 bases and 0 bases, with 20 bases remaining between them. The germline gives CDR1 SGDLS, CDR2 YYNGEE. As DNA, the CDR3 is TGTGCCAGCGCCCCGGGACTAGGGGGCAGCTCCTACAATGAGCAGTTCTTC. Translation gives CASAPGLGGSSYNEQFF.

The chain carries TRBV25-1 and TRBJ2-7; D unresolved. Trimming took 3 bases from V and 3 from J, leaving 12 bases between them. The CDR3 spans 14 residues. Germline CDR1 and CDR2: MGHDK and SYGVNS. The CDR3 loop is CASSETRTFYEQYF. The CDR3 bases are TGTGCCAGCAGTGAGACAAGGACCTTCTACGAGCAGTACTTC.

There are a few counts of this clone. This chain connects TRBV7-9 to TRBJ1-1, with unresolved D. Germline V gene data show CDR1 as SEHNR and CDR2 as FQNEAQ (reference sequence). Deletions cut 3 bases from V and 6 bases from J, with 11 bases between. The CDR3 runs 13 residues. As DNA, the CDR3 is TGTGCCAGCAGCTTTGTGGATGGCGCTGAAGCTTTCTTT. Amino acids: CASSFVDGAEAFF.

This sequence joins TRBV29-1 and TRBJ1-5; D is perhaps TRBD1 (5 bases). CDR3 length: 12 amino acids. V was pared by 6 bases and J by 4 bases, with 10 bases between. The germline CDR1 and CDR2 sequences are SQVTM and ANQGSEA. CDR3 sequence (DNA): TGCAGCGTCATGACAGATAATCAGCCCCAGCATTTT. Translating gives CSVMTDNQPQHF.

The rearrangement joins TRBV7-3 to TRBJ2-1; D remains unclear. Trimming took off 5 bases at V and 6 bases at J, with 17 bases between the two ends. The CDR3 spans 15 residues. Germline CDR1 reads SGHTA; CDR2 reads FQGTGA. The CDR3 spells CASSPYGYSGNEQFF. The CDR3 DNA sequence: TGTGCCAGCAGCCCCTACGGGTATTCTGGCAATGAGCAGTTCTTC.

V usage is TRBV7-2 and J usage is TRBJ2-3, with a tentative D call TRBD1 (7 bases). The CDR3 spans 16 residues. Germline V CDR1 and CDR2: SGHTA, FQGNSA. V lost 6 bases and J lost 0, with 16 bases in between. CDR3 bases: TGTGCCAGCAGAGTCCAGGGGGGCCCTAGCACAGATACGCAGTATTTT. This encodes CASRVQGGPSTDTQYF.

The J gene is TRBJ2-7, the V gene TRBV18; the match to TRBD1 covers 10 bases. CDR1 and CDR2 (germline): KGHSH, LQKENI. Germline trimming cut 3 bases from V and 1 base from J; bases unmatched to any gene: 3. This CDR3 comprises 15 residues. The CDR3 coding sequence is TGTGCCAGCTCACCGGGACAGGGGATATCCTACGAGCAGTACTTC. It translates to CASSPGQGISYEQYF.

The chain is built from TRBV9 and TRBJ2-6, with 8 bases fitting TRBD1. The CDR3 totals 23 residues. V dropped 4 bases and J dropped 4; count of bases not matched to a gene: 28. Germline CDR1 and CDR2: SGDLS and YYNGEE. The CDR3 region is CASSTAGTGIGKVGRSGANVLTF. The CDR3 DNA reads as TGTGCCAGCAGCACCGCCGGGACAGGCATAGGGAAGGTGGGTCGTTCCGGGGCCAACGTCCTGACTTTC.